This T cell receptor beta chain was recorded in a study of shared clonotypes between healthy human individuals. Deep-level assay runs were performed. The table came from immunoSEQ multiplex PCR; TCRdb's copy has only in-frame clones and leaves some out. The repertoire holds around 1,900,000 clones, over 85% seen once, with approximately 1.7% in the top ten. CD45RO negativity and positive selection for CCR7 defined naive CD8 cells, a population that excluded terminally differentiated effector memory CD45RA+ cells. Trimming cost V 5 bases and J 2 bases, with 22 bases left between them. This CDR3 region has 19 residues. Germline V gives CDR1 SGHTA, CDR2 FQGTGA.

The V call is TRBV7-3, the J call TRBJ2-6; D is tentatively TRBD1 or TRBD2 (7 bases each). The sequence was collected from a man between 18 and 29 years old in good health. Some clones in this sample may be carry-over from other donors' samples. Material for sequencing was naive CD8+ T cells from PBMCs. The CDR3 spells CASSQPLSGGAPGANVLTF. CDR3 bases: TGTGCCAGCAGCCAACCTCTGTCAGGGGGGGCTCCTGGGGCCAACGTCCTGACTTTC.